These T cell receptor beta chains were read from a single sample in a study of cytomegalovirus exposure and HLA in healthy donors. Clones were sequenced by immunoSEQ multiplex PCR, and TCRdb holds only the in-frame ones, with some missing. The sample gives some 150,000 clones, 75% to 80% of which show up once; roughly 0.7% is in the top ten. Sequences were obtained from PBMCs. These receptors all stem from a male donor in good health and CMV-seronegative. Each CDR3 is given with its conserved first and last residue. The order of the fields is J gene, V gene, CDR3 protein.

>TRBJ2-5|TRBV5-1
CASGLAGGPQETQYF
>TRBJ2-2|TRBV18
CASSPPAGQANTGELFF
>TRBJ2-1|TRBV5-1
CASSLVGGDYNEQFF
>TRBJ2-3|TRBV15
CATSRGDGSTDTQYF
>TRBJ2-1|TRBV29-1
CSVVGRYNEQFF
>TRBJ1-4|TRBV14
CASSAQVLAEKLFF
>TRBJ1-3|TRBV30
CAWATGTGGSTIYF
>TRBJ2-1|TRBV11-2
CASSPYGGNSYNEQFF
>TRBJ2-2|TRBV11-2
CASTPLGVNTGELFF
>TRBJ2-1|TRBV28
CASSQTRGEQFF
>TRBJ1-3|TRBV5-1
CASSLEGQDRRGTSIYF
>TRBJ1-1|TRBV4-2
CASSQGAEASF
>TRBJ2-2|TRBV5-1
CASSLAKGANTGELFF
>TRBJ2-7|TRBV5-1
CASSLPQGYEQYF
>TRBJ2-6|TRBV14
CASSQAGTGAVSGANVLTF
>-|TRBV19
CASSAATVSYEQYF
>TRBJ2-1|TRBV2
CASNRMFRGKDEQFF
>TRBJ2-2|TRBV5-1
CASSTGMTNTGELFF
>TRBJ1-5|TRBV12-5
CASGRLTGGGQPQHF
>TRBJ2-7|TRBV30
CALEVGVSGQYF
>TRBJ2-1|TRBV18
CASSPPGTSGYNEQFF
>TRBJ1-1|TRBV18
CASSREDFLAEAFF
>TRBJ2-7|TRBV5-6
CASSLPGRLAGYYEQYF
>TRBJ1-1|TRBV19
CASSSPGAIMNTEAFF
>TRBJ1-1|TRBV2
CASSDRGYTEAFF
>TRBJ2-1|TRBV2
CASSERLYNEQFF
>TRBJ1-2|TRBV28
CASRPDRGAWGYTF
>TRBJ1-5|TRBV7-2
CASSLGTVNQPQHF